Below are 32 T cell receptor beta chains sequenced from a single sample in a study of response to subunit inactivated influenza vaccine. MiXCR was run by TCRdb on the RT-PCR reads, yielding one entry per CDR3 protein. The table has hundreds of thousands of distinct CDR3 sequences, roughly 13% seen once. Sequenced here: PBMCs from blood, sampled roughly 6 weeks after vaccination. The receptors here all came from a man aged 50 to 59 who received an inactivated influenza vaccine.

This clonotype was detected many times. V usage is TRBV5-1 and J usage is TRBJ1-1; TRBD1 aligns across 8 bases. V lost 5 bases and J lost 4; bases outside the gene matches: 7. This CDR3 spans 14 amino acids. Germline V gives CDR1 SGHRS, CDR2 YFSETQ. The CDR3 loop reads CASSQVGTGTEAFF. The CDR3 nucleotides are TGCGCCAGCAGTCAAGTTGGGACAGGCACTGAAGCTTTCTTT.

A few counts support this clonotype. The chain couples TRBV5-1 to TRBJ2-7; D call uncertain. Germline V CDR1 and CDR2: SGHRS, YFSETQ. Trimming shortened V by 0 bases and J by 5 bases, and 15 bases separated the two germline ends. The CDR3 has 15 residues. CDR3 nucleotides: TGCGCCAGCAGCTTGGCCGGCCTACTGGACGACGAGCAGTACTTC. It is translated as CASSLAGLLDDEQYF.

The chain uses TRBV5-1 and TRBJ2-6; TRBD1 matches 9 bases. The germline CDR1 and CDR2 sequences are SGHRS and YFSETQ. With 0 bases clipped from V and 2 bases from J, the junction kept 9 bases outside the gene matches. The CDR3 loop spans 19 amino acids. Written as DNA, the CDR3 is TGCGCCAGCAGCTTGGGGGGGACAGGGTATTCTCCTGGGGCCAACGTCCTGACTTTC. It translates to CASSLGGTGYSPGANVLTF.

This clonotype was observed a handful of times. This chain links TRBV5-1 with TRBJ2-5; D is uncertain. Trimming cost V 4 bases and J 5 bases, with 12 bases left between them. The CDR3 is made up of 13 amino acids. CDR1 SGHRS and CDR2 YFSETQ come from the germline V gene. The CDR3 sequence: CASSEDPRETQYF. DNA of the CDR3: TGCGCCAGCAGCGAGGACCCCCGGGAGACCCAGTACTTC.

This clonotype was recorded many times. J is TRBJ2-2 and V is TRBV28; D gene ambiguous. Germline CDR1 MDHEN, CDR2 SYDVKM. Trimming shortened V by 6 bases and J by 8 bases, and 13 bases separated the two germline ends. This CDR3 has 13 residues. Here the CDR3 DNA reads TGTGCCAGCAGCCCTATTTTGGCGGGGGAGCTGTTTTTT. Translation: CASSPILAGELFF.

At least ten counts were recorded for this clonotype. The chain is built from TRBV5-1 and TRBJ2-1; D is unclear. CDR1 is SGHRS and CDR2 is YFSETQ in the germline V gene. V gave up 5 bases and J gave up 0 bases, with 9 bases separating them. This CDR3 is 14 amino acids long. This CDR3 reads CASSYYSSYNEQFF. The CDR3, as DNA: TGCGCCAGCAGTTATTACAGCTCCTACAATGAGCAGTTCTTC.

This clonotype was detected many times. This chain connects TRBV7-9 to TRBJ2-2, with TRBD1 matching over 11 bases. Per the germline V gene, CDR1 is SEHNR and CDR2 is FQNEAQ (reference sequence). CDR3 length: 16 residues. J was trimmed by 6 bases and V by 7 bases; bases with no gene match: 10. CDR3 sequence: CASTSMDRGLSGELFF. In DNA form, the CDR3 reads TGTGCCAGCACCTCCATGGACAGGGGGCTGTCCGGGGAGCTGTTTTTT. The full variable domain, completed using reference TRBV7-9 and TRBJ2-2, is DTGVSQNPRHKITKRGQNVTFRCDPISEHNRLYWYRQTLGQGPEFLTYFQNEAQLEKSRLLSDRFSAERPKGSFSTLEIQRTEQGDSAMYLCASTSMDRGLSGELFFGEGSRLTVL.

The sample holds a few counts of this clonotype. The chain couples TRBV5-1 to TRBJ2-1; 9 bases agree with TRBD2. Germline V gives CDR1 SGHRS, CDR2 YFSETQ. The CDR3 has 21 amino acids. V gave up 6 bases and J gave up 7 bases; unmatched junction bases: 29. In DNA, the CDR3 is TGCGCCAGCACCGCTTCAACCCTTTCGGGCGGGAGGGCCTCGATCACGAATGAGCAGTTCTTC. Amino acid sequence: CASTASTLSGGRASITNEQFF.

This clonotype was found a few times. This chain joins TRBV7-6 and TRBJ2-1, with a weak D call TRBD2 (5 bases). The CDR3 covers 16 residues. Germline CDR1 and CDR2: SGHVS and FNYEAQ. Trimming shortened V by 2 bases and J by 3 bases, and 14 bases separated the two germline ends. CDR3 in DNA: TGTGCCAGCAGCTTACGGCAGCGGCCCAACTACAATGAGCAGTTCTTC. Translating it yields CASSLRQRPNYNEQFF.

Ten or more counts support this clonotype. The chain links TRBV20-1 to TRBJ2-1, with TRBD1 identical over 9 bases. Trimming removed 5 bases from V and 8 bases from J; junction bases left unmatched: 7. Germline V gene data show CDR1 as DFQATT and CDR2 as SNEGSKA (reference sequence). This CDR3 is built from 13 residues. CDR3 DNA: TGCAGTGCTGAACTGGACAGGGGCTATGAGCAGTTCTTC. Protein sequence: CSAELDRGYEQFF.

This clonotype has just a few counts. The chain employs TRBV12-3 or TRBV12-4 and TRBJ2-5; 7 nucleotides line up with TRBD1. This CDR3 is built from 13 residues. V lost 4 bases to trimming and J lost 4 bases; unmatched junction nucleotides: 3. CDR3 DNA: TGTGCCAGCAGTTCCGGGACAGTAGAGACCCAGTACTTC. Residues: CASSSGTVETQYF.

In this sample, this clonotype turned up a few times. The V call is TRBV12-3 or TRBV12-4, the J call TRBJ2-1; TRBD2 agrees at 14 bases. J lost 0 bases, V lost 4 bases, and 11 bases had no gene match. This CDR3 comprises 20 residues. The CDR3 loop reads CASSSEVGTSGGSSYNEQFF. CDR3 DNA sequence: TGTGCCAGCAGTTCAGAGGTCGGGACTAGCGGGGGTAGCTCCTACAATGAGCAGTTCTTC.

At least ten counts were recorded for this clonotype. The V call is TRBV7-9, the J call TRBJ2-1; 7 nucleotides agree with TRBD2. Germline V gene lookup returns CDR1 SEHNR and CDR2 FQNEAQ (reference sequence). The CDR3 has 12 residues. V was clipped by 5 bases and J by 9 bases; unmatched bases: 4. CDR3 DNA: TGTGCCAGCAGCGCAGCTAGCGGTGAGCAGTTCTTC. Amino acids: CASSAASGEQFF. Together with reference TRBV7-9 and TRBJ2-1, the CDR3 gives the full variable domain: DTGVSQNPRHKITKRGQNVTFRCDPISEHNRLYWYRQTLGQGPEFLTYFQNEAQLEKSRLLSDRFSAERPKGSFSTLEIQRTEQGDSAMYLCASSAASGEQFFGPGTRLTVL.

This clonotype occurred a few times. This chain connects TRBV5-1 to TRBJ1-5, with a weak D call TRBD1 (5 bases). The CDR3 covers 15 residues. Between the trimmed V and J ends, which lost 0 bases and 4 bases, there was a span of 11 bases. Germline CDR1 reads SGHRS; CDR2 reads YFSETQ. DNA for the CDR3: TGCGCCAGCAGCTTGGATGGTGGGGCAAATCAGCCCCAGCATTTT. This sequence encodes CASSLDGGANQPQHF.

This clonotype was seen ten or more times. The rearrangement uses TRBV12-3 or TRBV12-4 and TRBJ2-3, with D possibly TRBD1 on 5 matching bases. V shed 1 base and J shed 2 bases, with 7 bases lying between them. This CDR3 region has 14 residues. This CDR3 reads CASSLEQVTDTQYF. The DNA of the CDR3 is TGTGCCAGCAGTTTAGAACAGGTCACAGATACGCAGTATTTT.

The chain recombines TRBV12-3 or TRBV12-4 with TRBJ2-3; D call uncertain. V was pared by 2 bases and J by 5 bases, with 5 bases between. The CDR3 extends over 12 amino acids. CDR3 sequence: CASSLMEDTQYF. In nucleotides, the CDR3 is TGTGCCAGCAGTTTAATGGAAGATACGCAGTATTTT.

This clonotype appeared a few times. CDR3 in amino acids: CASRLQGWTEAFF. Here the CDR3 DNA reads TGTGCCAGCAGACTCCAGGGGTGGACTGAAGCTTTCTTT. The gene calls are TRBV12-3 or TRBV12-4 and TRBJ1-1; tentative D call: TRBD1 (6 bases). Trimming left V 6 bases short and J 5 bases short, with 13 bases between. This CDR3 region has 13 residues.

V usage is TRBV10-3 and J usage is TRBJ1-4; 11 bases line up with TRBD1. With V trimmed by 6 bases and J by 7 bases, 10 bases remained unmatched. Germline values: CDR1 ENHRY, CDR2 SYGVKD. This CDR3 has 16 amino acids. CDR3 sequence: CAIRSGQGASAEKLFF. The CDR3 DNA is TGTGCCATCAGATCCGGACAGGGGGCTTCGGCTGAAAAACTGTTTTTT.

This clonotype was picked up a small number of times. Its ends do not fully match the called genes, so a read error is possible. This chain connects TRBV7-2 to TRBJ2-5; no firm D call. This CDR3 has 14 residues. CDR1 SGHTA and CDR2 FQGNSA come from the germline V gene. This chain's CDR3 is CASSLEKRPLFANF. The CDR3 bases are TGTGCCAGCAGCTTAGAGAAACGACCGTTATTTGCCAACTTC.

J is TRBJ2-2 and V is TRBV10-3; 7 nucleotides match TRBD1. V trimming: 2 bases; J trimming: 3 bases; junction bases outside the gene matches: 0. The CDR3 totals 14 residues. Germline V gene lookup returns CDR1 ENHRY and CDR2 SYGVKD. This CDR3 reads CAISEGQDTGELFF. CDR3 nucleotide sequence: TGTGCCATCAGTGAGGGACAGGACACCGGGGAGCTGTTTTTT.

The genes are TRBV6-1 and TRBJ2-4; 7 bases align to TRBD1. The V gene's germline CDR1 is MNHNS and CDR2 SASEGT. The CDR3 runs to 14 residues. The ends lost 6 bases at V and 1 base at J; junction bases unmatched: 3. The CDR3: CASRKQGAKNIQYF. DNA for the CDR3: TGTGCCAGCAGAAAACAGGGGGCCAAAAACATTCAGTACTTC.

This clonotype was counted only a few times. J is TRBJ2-1 and V is TRBV28; a weak D match, TRBD2 (6 bases). With 4 bases removed from V and 0 bases from J, the gap between germline ends came to 16 bases. In germline, CDR1 is MDHEN, CDR2 SYDVKM. The CDR3 is 17 amino acids. The CDR3 nucleotides read TGTGCCAGCAGTTATCCCTCCCTAGCGAGCTCCTACAATGAGCAGTTCTTC. Translated: CASSYPSLASSYNEQFF.

The chain recombines TRBV9 with TRBJ2-1; D not resolved. Germline CDR1 and CDR2: SGDLS and YYNGEE. Deletions cut 0 bases from V and 8 bases from J, with 15 bases between. The CDR3 runs to 15 residues. Here the CDR3 DNA reads TGTGCCAGCAGCGTAGGCGGCGGTCTGAGCTATGAGCAGTTCTTC. It yields the protein CASSVGGGLSYEQFF.

This clonotype was observed a few times. The chain has TRBV12-3 or TRBV12-4 and TRBJ2-5; 10 bases align to TRBD1. The CDR3 has 15 amino acids. The junction had 8 bases not matched to a gene; V was cut back by 5 bases and J by 5 bases. In DNA form, the CDR3 reads TGTGCCAGCAGTCGACGACAGGGGGCTTGGGAGACCCAGTACTTC. Its protein product is CASSRRQGAWETQYF.

At least ten counts were recorded for this clonotype. The chain links TRBV11-2 to TRBJ1-6; 9 nucleotides match TRBD1. The germline CDR1 and CDR2 sequences are SGHAT and FQNNGV. V lost 4 bases, J lost 10 bases, and 5 bases stayed unmatched. The CDR3 has 14 residues. CDR3 loop: CASSSTGGGSPLHF. The CDR3 DNA reads as TGTGCCAGCAGCTCGACAGGGGGGGGATCACCCCTCCACTTT.

This chain joins TRBV7-2 and TRBJ2-7; 9 bases map to TRBD2. Losses at the gene ends were 1 base for V and 7 bases for J; bases not matched to a gene: 11. CDR3 size: 16 residues. CDR1 and CDR2 (germline): SGHTA, FQGNSA. The CDR3 region has the DNA TGTGCCAGCAGCTTAGAGGTCCTAGCTGCGGGGGGGGAGCAGTACTTC. This encodes CASSLEVLAAGGEQYF.

In this sample, this clonotype turned up once. Germline and junction disagree at one end, which may indicate a read error. The chain recombines TRBV9 with TRBJ2-1, with D possibly being TRBD1 or TRBD2 (5 bases each). Germline V gene lookup returns CDR1 SGDLS and CDR2 YYNGEE. The CDR3 runs 12 residues. The CDR3 region is CAGSVRGDEQFF. In DNA form, the CDR3 reads TGTGCCGGCAGCGTTCGGGGCGATGAGCAGTTCTTC.

This clonotype was observed a few times. The rearrangement uses TRBV15 and TRBJ2-2; D gene unclear. The ends were cut back, 2 bases at V and 0 bases at J, with 10 bases in the middle. Looked up from germline, CDR1 is LNHNV and CDR2 is YYDKDF (reference sequence). CDR3 length equals 16 residues. The CDR3 DNA sequence: TGTGCCACCAGCAGAAGAGCCAGCGCGAACACCGGGGAGCTGTTTTTT. This translates into CATSRRASANTGELFF. The entire variable domain, with the rest obtained from reference TRBV15 and TRBJ2-2, is as follows: DAMVIQNPRYQVTQFGKPVTLSCSQTLNHNVMYWYQQKSSQAPKLLFHYYDKDFNNEADTPDNFQSRRPNTSFCFLDIRSPGLGDTAMYLCATSRRASANTGELFFGEGSRLTVL.

The genes are TRBV6-1 and TRBJ2-5, with a tentative D call TRBD2 (6 bases). Looked up from germline, CDR1 is MNHNS and CDR2 is SASEGT. The CDR3 has 13 residues. V was trimmed by 6 bases and J by 2 bases, leaving 10 bases between them. The CDR3 loop reads CASSDREQETQYF. CDR3 coding DNA: TGTGCCAGCAGCGATCGGGAGCAAGAGACCCAGTACTTC.

This clonotype came up a few times. J is TRBJ2-1 and V is TRBV9, with TRBD2 matching 9 bases. This CDR3 spans 15 amino acids. J gave up 6 bases and V 6 bases, and 10 bases lay outside the gene matches. CDR1 is SGDLS and CDR2 is YYNGEE in the germline V gene. This chain's CDR3 is CASNPGTSRGNEQFF. The CDR3 DNA sequence: TGTGCCAGCAACCCCGGGACTAGCAGGGGCAATGAGCAGTTCTTC. Based on the CDR3 plus reference TRBV9 and TRBJ2-1, the full variable domain is DSGVTQTPKHLITATGQRVTLRCSPRSGDLSVYWYQQSLDQGLQFLIQYYNGEERAKGNILERFSAQQFPDLHSELNLSSLELGDSALYFCASNPGTSRGNEQFFGPGTRLTVL.

There are many counts of this clonotype. The chain uses TRBV20-1 and TRBJ1-4, with D possibly TRBD1 on 6 matching bases. This CDR3 has 13 amino acids. Germline loops: CDR1 DFQATT, CDR2 SNEGSKA (reference sequence). Between the trimmed V and J ends, which lost 6 bases and 3 bases, there was a span of 11 bases. As DNA, the CDR3 is TGCAGTGCCACCCGGACAGCTAATGAAAAACTGTTTTTT. Its translation: CSATRTANEKLFF.

This clonotype was seen more than once but under ten times. The chain carries TRBV6-5 and TRBJ2-5; no clear D. Germline CDR1 MNHEY, CDR2 SVGAGI. The CDR3 totals 14 residues. The ends were cut back, 0 bases at V and 1 base at J, with 6 bases in the middle. Here the CDR3 DNA reads TGTGCCAGCAGTTACTCGGGCAGCCAAGAGACCCAGTACTTC. Translated, it gives CASSYSGSQETQYF.